Listed here is a single T cell receptor (beta chain). The sample belongs to a study of T cells expressing NK-cell markers. The CDR3 runs 14 residues. Germline V lookup: CDR1 MNHNS, CDR2 SASEGT. Production of TCR beta cDNA relied on 5'RACE template switching with UMIs. No DNA is given; TCRdb re-called the 5' RACE reads and lists each CDR3 protein once. The sample data list a few hundred thousand distinct CDR3 sequences. This TCR derives from a man between 18 and 69 years old in good health. The sample taken for sequencing was blood T cells: a sorted CD56 or NKG2C T cell subset, CD4+ or CD8+ T cells, or bulk PBMC T cells (not recorded which). This chain connects TRBV6-1 to TRBJ1-4; TCRdb calls TRBD1, which cannot be checked without DNA. CDR3 protein: CASSPGRNNEKLFF.